The 9 T cell receptor beta chains listed next were all sequenced from one sample in a study of PD-L1 blockade in urothelial cancer. Some clones are missing from TCRdb's copy, which holds only in-frame ones; the method was immunoSEQ multiplex PCR. The table records about 36,000 clones, 35% to 40% of them present only once. The specimen comprised tumor tissue, sampled before atezolizumab (anti-PD-L1) treatment. Source of these receptors: a man aged 60 to 75 with urothelial cancer.

The chain recombines TRBV11-3 with TRBJ2-7; D may be TRBD1 (6 bases). V was trimmed by 5 bases and J by 3 bases, leaving 14 bases between them. The CDR3 is made up of 14 amino acids. CDR1 and CDR2 from the germline V gene are SGHNT and YENEEA. The CDR3 sequence is CASSPQGKLYEQYF. CDR3 sequence (DNA): TGTGCCAGCAGCCCCCAGGGGAAGCTCTACGAGCAGTACTTC.

V gene TRBV11-3 combines with J gene TRBJ1-3; D is perhaps TRBD1 (5 bases). Germline values: CDR1 SGHNT, CDR2 YENEEA. This CDR3 is 15 amino acids long. V gave up 7 bases and J gave up 1 base, with 14 bases separating them. CDR3 amino acids: CASNQYRQSGNTIYF. The CDR3 bases are TGTGCCAGCAACCAGTACAGGCAATCTGGAAACACCATATATTTT.

The chain uses TRBV19 and TRBJ1-5; D unclear. V lost 7 bases, J lost 0 bases, and 19 bases lay in between. CDR3 size: 17 residues. CDR1 is LNHDA and CDR2 is SQIVND in the germline V gene (reference sequence). The CDR3 sequence: CASTHVTSGFSNQPQHF. The CDR3 DNA follows: TGTGCCAGTACCCATGTCACGTCGGGGTTTAGCAATCAGCCCCAGCATTTT.

This clone has more than one count but fewer than ten. V gene TRBV11-3 combines with J gene TRBJ1-6, with 9 bases identical to TRBD1. The J segment lost 9 bases and the V segment lost 4 bases, leaving 7 bases of the junction unmatched. Germline values: CDR1 SGHNT, CDR2 YENEEA. This CDR3 is built from 15 residues. CDR3 residues: CASSSQVTGGSPLHF. Here the CDR3 DNA reads TGTGCCAGCAGCTCCCAAGTGACAGGGGGTTCACCCCTCCACTTT.

This clone was detected a few times. The junction differs from germline at one of its ends, possibly a read error. The V and J genes are TRBV2 and TRBJ2-1, with unresolved D. Germline V gives CDR1 SNHLY, CDR2 FYNNEI. The CDR3 loop spans 12 amino acids. The CDR3, as DNA: TGTGCCAGCAGTGAAGAGAAGAATGAGCAATTCTTC. Translated: CASSEEKNEQFF.

The V call is TRBV9, the J call TRBJ1-3, with D hard to call. The V gene's germline CDR1 is SGDLS and CDR2 YYNGEE. Trimming cost V 0 bases and J 3 bases, with 4 bases left between them. This CDR3 region has 13 residues. CDR3 sequence: CASSVEGGNTIYF. CDR3 bases: TGTGCCAGCAGCGTAGAGGGTGGAAACACCATATATTTT.

This chain links TRBV5-1 with TRBJ1-6; TRBD1 matches 9 bases. CDR3 length equals 14 residues. Germline V gives CDR1 SGHRS, CDR2 YFSETQ. With 2 bases clipped from V and 7 bases from J, the junction kept 1 base outside the gene matches. CDR3 DNA: TGCGCCAGCAGCTTCGACAGGGGGAATTCACCCCTCCACTTT. Protein product: CASSFDRGNSPLHF.

This clone was counted ten times or more. In DNA, the CDR3 is TGTGCCAGCAGCGAATCCGGGACAGGGGACACTGAAGCTTTCTTT. It is translated as CASSESGTGDTEAFF. The J gene is TRBJ1-1, the V gene TRBV11-3, with TRBD1 identical over 10 bases. Trimming cost V 5 bases and J 3 bases; bases outside gene matches: 6. The germline V gene has CDR1 SGHNT and CDR2 YENEEA. The CDR3 extends over 15 amino acids.

The chain combines TRBV28 with TRBJ2-5; tentatively, D is TRBD2 (6 bases). V shed 8 bases and J shed 2 bases, with 18 bases lying between them. The CDR3 totals 15 residues. Per germline, CDR1 MDHEN and CDR2 SYDVKM. The CDR3 is CASGDPGLEQETQYF. DNA of the CDR3: TGTGCCAGCGGGGACCCGGGACTCGAACAAGAGACCCAGTACTTC.